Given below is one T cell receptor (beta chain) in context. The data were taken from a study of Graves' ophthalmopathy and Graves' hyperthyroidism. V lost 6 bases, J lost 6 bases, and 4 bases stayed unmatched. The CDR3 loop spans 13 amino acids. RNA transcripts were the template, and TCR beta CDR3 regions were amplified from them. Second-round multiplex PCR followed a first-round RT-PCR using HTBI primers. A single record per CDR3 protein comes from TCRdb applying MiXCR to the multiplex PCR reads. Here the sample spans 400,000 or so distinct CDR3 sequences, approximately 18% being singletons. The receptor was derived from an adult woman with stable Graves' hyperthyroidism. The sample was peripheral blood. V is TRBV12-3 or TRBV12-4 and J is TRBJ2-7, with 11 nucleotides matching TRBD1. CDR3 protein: CASRRTGGREQYF. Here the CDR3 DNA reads TGTGCCAGCAGAAGGACAGGGGGCCGCGAGCAGTACTTC.